This TCR beta chain was documented in a study of blood T cell repertoires in COVID-19 (dated by TCRdb to about 2020). Study-wide context: Samples covering the acute and convalescent phases of COVID-19 were provided by collaborators in the United States, Italy and Spain. The material from the prospective study consisted of cDNA or gDNA derived from T cells, B-cell-depleted T cells, or PBMCs. Deeply sampled blood TCRbeta repertoires from subjects exposed to, actively infected with, or recovered from COVID-19 were included in the dataset. The repertoires were released in a freely available public database meant as a resource for research on the immune response to SARS-CoV-2. Samples came from the ongoing ImmuneRACE study (first 160 participants) plus 1,254 subjects from 6 global collaborators. A de-identified subject ID, COVID-19 status, age in years and sex were almost always included in the sample metadata. Where HLA class I and class II types were available, the types were taken from metadata supplied by the sample provider, not from assay-based typing.

TCRbeta CDR3 regions were amplified from genomic DNA by means of the immunoSEQ Assay, a bias-controlled multiplex PCR. In the authors' own workflow: The number of nucleated cells in each sample was estimated by amplification of reference gene primers within the assay. To quantify the absolute abundance of each unique TCRbeta CDR3 rearrangement, sequence reads were collapsed and filtered. For each sample, productive Simpson clonality was calculated as the square root of Simpson's diversity index over productive rearrangements. TCRdb holds this immuneACCESS table with in-frame rearrangements only. Some clones are missing; in checked studies, unresolved V genes explain under half, and the rest has no known cause. V and J calls and clone size are as listed in that table; D and trimming were resolved from the DNA. The sample yields around 200,000 clones; 70% to 90% were counted once. The top ten hold about 2.6% of the sample.

Collaborating institutions collected whole blood in K2EDTA tubes following their own protocols. For TCRbeta analysis, collaborators shipped samples as frozen whole blood, isolated PBMCs, or DNA extracted from either of those sample types. Here is what the overall study found, with its caveats: The quantity of clinical and demographic metadata differed by source and by participant and was supplied without curation.

Comment on this clone: Its antigen is currently not known. No base qualities exist here, and no much larger clone lies one base off it.

Sequencing was carried out using peripheral blood. This sequence was found in a middle-aged man with active or convalescent COVID-19.

The DNA sequence is TGCGCCAGCAGTGAGCTCGGGGGACGACAGCCCCAGCATTTT. This sequence encodes CASSELGGRQPQHF. The chain joins TRBV10-2 to TRBJ1-5, with a tentative D gene TRBD1 over 5 matching bases. Taken from cysteine to phenylalanine, the CDR3 has 14 residues. The only DNA kept is the CDR3, 42 bases in frame from the first base. The germline V gene encodes CDR1 WSHSY and CDR2 SAAADI. V is cut by 2 bases and J by 7 bases, and the space between the germline ends is 12 bases.